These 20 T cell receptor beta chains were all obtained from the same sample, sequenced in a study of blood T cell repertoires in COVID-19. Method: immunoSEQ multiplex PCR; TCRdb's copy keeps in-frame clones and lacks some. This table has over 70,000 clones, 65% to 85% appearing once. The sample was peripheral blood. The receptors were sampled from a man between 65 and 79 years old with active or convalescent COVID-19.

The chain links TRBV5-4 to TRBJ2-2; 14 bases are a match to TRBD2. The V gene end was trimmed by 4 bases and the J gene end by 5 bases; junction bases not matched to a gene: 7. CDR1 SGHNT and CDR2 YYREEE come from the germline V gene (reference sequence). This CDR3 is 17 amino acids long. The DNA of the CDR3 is TGTGCCAGCAGCGGGGGGACTAGCGGGGGCAGAACCGGGGAGCTGTTTTTT. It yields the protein CASSGGTSGGRTGELFF.

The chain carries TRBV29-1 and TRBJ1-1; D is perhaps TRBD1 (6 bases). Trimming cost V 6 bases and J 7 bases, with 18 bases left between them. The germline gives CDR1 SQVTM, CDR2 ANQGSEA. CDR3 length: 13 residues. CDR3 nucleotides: TGCAGCGTCGAGCCTAACAGGGAGGGTGAAGCTTTCTTT. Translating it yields CSVEPNREGEAFF.

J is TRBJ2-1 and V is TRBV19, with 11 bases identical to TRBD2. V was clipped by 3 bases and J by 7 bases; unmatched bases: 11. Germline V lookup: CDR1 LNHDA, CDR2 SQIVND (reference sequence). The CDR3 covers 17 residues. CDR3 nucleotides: TGTGCCAGTAGTATGGCGGCTAGCGGGGGGATGGGGAATGAGCAGTTCTTC. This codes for CASSMAASGGMGNEQFF.

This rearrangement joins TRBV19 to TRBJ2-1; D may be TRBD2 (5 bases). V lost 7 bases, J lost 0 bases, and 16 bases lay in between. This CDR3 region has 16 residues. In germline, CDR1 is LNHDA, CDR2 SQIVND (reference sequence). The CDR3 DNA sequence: TGTGCCAGTACGATGGGTCATGGGAGCTCCTACAATGAGCAGTTCTTC. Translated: CASTMGHGSSYNEQFF.

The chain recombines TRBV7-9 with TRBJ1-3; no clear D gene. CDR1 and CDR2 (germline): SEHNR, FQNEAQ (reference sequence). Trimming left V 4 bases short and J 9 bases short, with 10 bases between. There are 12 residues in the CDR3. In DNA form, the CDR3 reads TGTGCCAGCAGCTCCCTCGGGAGCACCATATATTTT. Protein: CASSSLGSTIYF.

CDR3 loop: CASSAQGLLGRAEAFF. The CDR3 DNA is TGCGCCAGCAGCGCTCAGGGATTGTTAGGAAGGGCTGAAGCTTTCTTT. The chain joins TRBV5-1 to TRBJ1-1, with D maybe TRBD1 (5 bases). The CDR3 length is 16 residues. Germline CDR1 SGHRS, CDR2 YFSETQ. The V and J ends lost 4 bases and 6 bases respectively, with 22 bases between them.

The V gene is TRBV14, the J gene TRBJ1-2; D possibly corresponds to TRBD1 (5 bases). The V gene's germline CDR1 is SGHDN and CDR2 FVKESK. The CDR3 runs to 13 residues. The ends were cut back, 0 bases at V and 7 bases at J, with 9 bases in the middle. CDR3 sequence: CASSQDWGGGYTF. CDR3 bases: TGTGCCAGCAGCCAAGACTGGGGCGGTGGCTACACCTTC.

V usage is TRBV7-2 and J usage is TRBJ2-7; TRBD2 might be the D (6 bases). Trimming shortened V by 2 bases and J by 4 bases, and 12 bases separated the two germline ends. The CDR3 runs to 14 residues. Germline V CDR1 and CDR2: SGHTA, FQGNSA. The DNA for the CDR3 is TGTGCCAGCAGCTTACGGGACTCAGGGTACGAGCAGTACTTC. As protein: CASSLRDSGYEQYF. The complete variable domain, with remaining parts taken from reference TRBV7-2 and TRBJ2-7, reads GAGVSQSPSNKVTEKGKDVELRCDPISGHTALYWYRQSLGQGLEFLIYFQGNSAPDKSGLPSDRFSAERTGGSVSTLTIQRTQQEDSAVYLCASSLRDSGYEQYFGPGTRLTVT.

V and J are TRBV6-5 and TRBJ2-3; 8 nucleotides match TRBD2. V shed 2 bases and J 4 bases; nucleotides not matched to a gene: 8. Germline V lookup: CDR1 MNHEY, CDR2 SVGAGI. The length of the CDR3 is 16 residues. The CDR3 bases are TGTGCCAGCAGTTACCTTAGCGGGGTGAGGGCAGATACGCAGTATTTT. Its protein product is CASSYLSGVRADTQYF.

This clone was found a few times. CDR3 DNA sequence: TGTGCCAGCAGCGTAGCCGGGCAAGAGACCCAGTACTTC. This sequence encodes CASSVAGQETQYF. J is TRBJ2-5 and V is TRBV9; D remains ambiguous. CDR3 length equals 13 residues. Per germline, CDR1 SGDLS and CDR2 YYNGEE. Trimming took 0 bases from V and 2 from J, leaving 5 bases between them.

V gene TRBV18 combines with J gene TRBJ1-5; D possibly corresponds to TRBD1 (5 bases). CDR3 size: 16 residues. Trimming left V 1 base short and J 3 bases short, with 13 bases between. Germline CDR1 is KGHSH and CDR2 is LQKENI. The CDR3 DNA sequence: TGTGCCAGCTCACCACTAGGACAAGCTGACAATCAGCCCCAGCATTTT. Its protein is CASSPLGQADNQPQHF.

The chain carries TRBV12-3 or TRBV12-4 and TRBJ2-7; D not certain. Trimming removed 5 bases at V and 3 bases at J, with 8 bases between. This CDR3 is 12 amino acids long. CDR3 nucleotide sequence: TGTGCCAGCAGTCCAAACTTCTACGAGCAGTACTTC. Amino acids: CASSPNFYEQYF.

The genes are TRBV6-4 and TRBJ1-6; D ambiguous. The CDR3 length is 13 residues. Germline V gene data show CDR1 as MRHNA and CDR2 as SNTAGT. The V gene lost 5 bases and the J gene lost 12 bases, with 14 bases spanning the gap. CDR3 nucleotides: TGTGCCAGCAGTACCGGCGAGGGTAGACCCCTCCACTTT. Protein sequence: CASSTGEGRPLHF.

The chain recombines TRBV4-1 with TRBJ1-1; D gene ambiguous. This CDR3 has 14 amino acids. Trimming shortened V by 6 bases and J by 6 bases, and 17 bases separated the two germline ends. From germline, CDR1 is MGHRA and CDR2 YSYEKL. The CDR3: CASRGTSTKAEAFF. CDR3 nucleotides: TGCGCCAGCAGGGGAACATCGACTAAGGCTGAAGCTTTCTTT.

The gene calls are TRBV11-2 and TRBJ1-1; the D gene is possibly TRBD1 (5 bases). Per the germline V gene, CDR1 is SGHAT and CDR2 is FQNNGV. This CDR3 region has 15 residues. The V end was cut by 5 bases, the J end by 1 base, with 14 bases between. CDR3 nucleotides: TGTGCCAGCAGCCCTAGGGGCAATTCGAACACTGAAGCTTTCTTT. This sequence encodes CASSPRGNSNTEAFF.

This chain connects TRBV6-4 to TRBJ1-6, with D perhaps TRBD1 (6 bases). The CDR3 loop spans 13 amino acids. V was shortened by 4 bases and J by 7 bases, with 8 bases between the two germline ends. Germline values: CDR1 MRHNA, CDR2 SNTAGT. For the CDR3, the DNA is TGTGCCAGCAGTGTCGGACAGAATTCACCCCTCCACTTT. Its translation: CASSVGQNSPLHF.

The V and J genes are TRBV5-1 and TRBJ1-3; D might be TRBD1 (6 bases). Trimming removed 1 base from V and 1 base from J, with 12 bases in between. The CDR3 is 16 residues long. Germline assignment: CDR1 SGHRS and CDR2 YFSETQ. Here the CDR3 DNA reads TGCGCCAGCAGCTTGACAGGGTCGTCGTCTGGAAACACCATATATTTT. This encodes CASSLTGSSSGNTIYF.

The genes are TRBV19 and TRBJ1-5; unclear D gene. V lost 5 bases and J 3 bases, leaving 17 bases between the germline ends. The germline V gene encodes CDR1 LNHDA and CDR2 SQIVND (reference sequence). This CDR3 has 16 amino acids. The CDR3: CASSAGREKPNQPQHF. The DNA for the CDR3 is TGTGCCAGTAGTGCAGGCCGGGAAAAACCCAATCAGCCCCAGCATTTT.

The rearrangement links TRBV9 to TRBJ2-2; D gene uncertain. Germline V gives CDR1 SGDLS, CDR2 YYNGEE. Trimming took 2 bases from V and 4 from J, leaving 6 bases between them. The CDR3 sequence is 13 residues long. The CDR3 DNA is TGTGCCAGCAGCGTTTTCGTCACCGGGGAGCTGTTTTTT. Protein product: CASSVFVTGELFF.

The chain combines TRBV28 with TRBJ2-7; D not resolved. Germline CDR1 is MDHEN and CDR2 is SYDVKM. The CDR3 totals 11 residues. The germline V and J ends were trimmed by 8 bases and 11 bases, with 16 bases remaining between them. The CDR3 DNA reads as TGTGCCAGCGGCCGTCATATGGTTGAGTACTTC. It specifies CASGRHMVEYF.